This is a list of T cell receptor beta chains from one sample in a study of shared clonotypes between healthy human individuals. TCRdb keeps only in-frame clones here, not all; method: immunoSEQ multiplex PCR. The sample contains around 2,000,000 clones, roughly 91% of which appear only once. Material for sequencing was naive CD8+ T cells from PBMCs. These receptors all come from a man younger than 30 in good health. Some clones in this sample may be carry-over from other donors' samples. CDR3s include the opening cysteine and the closing phenylalanine or tryptophan. The order of the fields is V gene, D gene, clone size, J gene, CDR3 DNA, CDR3 protein. A D gene is named only where the DNA matches it firmly. Expanded clones are given a class, and other clones once, few, many or no size at all.

>TRBV7-9|.|once|TRBJ2-1
TGTGCCAGCAGCACGGGGAGCTCCTACAATGAGCAGTTCTTC
CASSTGSSYNEQFF
>TRBV27|.|few|TRBJ2-7
TGTGCCAGCAGTTTAGGGTCAACCTACGAGCAGTACTTC
CASSLGSTYEQYF
>TRBV19|.|.|TRBJ2-1
TGTGCCAGTAGTATAGACCGGGACTCCTACAATGAGCAGTTCTTC
CASSIDRDSYNEQFF
>TRBV27|TRBD1|.|TRBJ1-2
TGTGCCAGCAGTTCGACAGGGGACTATGGCTACACCTTC
CASSSTGDYGYTF
>TRBV5-1|TRBD2|.|TRBJ2-2
TGCGCCAGCAGCCCCGGGACTAATTTGCCCGGGGAGCTGTTTTTT
CASSPGTNLPGELFF
>TRBV7-9|.|.|TRBJ2-7
TGTGCCAGCAGCTTAGCGTATGGAGAGCAGTACTTC
CASSLAYGEQYF
>TRBV28|TRBD2|.|TRBJ2-1
TGTGCCAGCAAACAACTAGCGGGGGTCTCCTACAATGAGCAGTTCTTC
CASKQLAGVSYNEQFF
>TRBV7-9|TRBD2|once|TRBJ2-3
TGTGCCAGCAGCTCCGCGGGGCGGGAGGGCCAGGGTAGGACAGATACGCAGTATTTT
CASSSAGREGQGRTDTQYF
>TRBV9|TRBD2|.|TRBJ2-1
TGTGCCAGCAGCGTAGGTCCGGGAGGAGGCTATGAGCAGTTCTTC
CASSVGPGGGYEQFF
>TRBV7-2|.|.|TRBJ2-1
TGTGCCAGCAGCTTACTAGCTCGAAGGGTAGAGCAGTTCTTC
CASSLLARRVEQFF
>TRBV19|.|.|TRBJ1-1
TGTGCCAGTAGTTTTCAGGGGTTTCGGGTCCCATTGGCTGAAGCTTTCTTT
CASSFQGFRVPLAEAFF
>TRBV6-5|.|.|TRBJ2-7
TGTGCCAGCAGCCACGGGACATCCGAGCAGTACTTC
CASSHGTSEQYF
>TRBV10-2|.|.|TRBJ1-5
TGCGCCAGCAGTCCCGGGTCGTGGTCTCGACCCCAGCATTTT
CASSPGSWSRPQHF
>TRBV30|TRBD1|.|TRBJ1-2
TGTGCCTGGGGGTTTCCTTCCTTACAGGGGGCTAACTATGGCTACACCTTC
CAWGFPSLQGANYGYTF
>TRBV7-2|.|.|TRBJ2-2
TGTGCCAGCAGCTTAAGGTTCAACACCGGGGAGCTGTTTTTT
CASSLRFNTGELFF
>TRBV29-1|.|once|TRBJ2-1
TGCAGCGTTGAACCGGCGTGGTCCTACAATGAGCAGTTCTTC
CSVEPAWSYNEQFF
>TRBV6-1|.|once|TRBJ2-7
TGTGCCAGCAGTGAAGGGCACAGGGTTGGGACCTACGAGCAGTACTTC
CASSEGHRVGTYEQYF
>TRBV7-9|TRBD1|.|TRBJ1-2
TGTGCCAGCAGCAATCGGGGAGGGGGCCTTACCGATTACTATGGCTACACCTTC
CASSNRGGGLTDYYGYTF
>TRBV9|TRBD1|once|TRBJ2-1
TGTGCCAGCAGCCCAAACAGGGGGCCCTACAATGAGCAGTTCTTC
CASSPNRGPYNEQFF
>TRBV7-6|.|.|TRBJ1-5
TGTGCCAGCAGCCAACGGCTCAATCAGCCCCAGCATTTT
CASSQRLNQPQHF
>TRBV9|TRBD2|.|TRBJ2-1
TGTGCCTCCTCGAGCGGGGGGAACACCAATGAGCAGTTCTTC
CASSSGGNTNEQFF
>TRBV27|.|.|TRBJ1-4
TGTGCCAGCAGTCCCCTTAATGGGCAGGGACCCAATGAAAAACTGTTTTTT
CASSPLNGQGPNEKLFF
>TRBV27|.|.|TRBJ2-1
TGTGCCAGCACCTGGGGTCCGGGGAAAGCCTACAATGAGCAGTTCTTC
CASTWGPGKAYNEQFF
>TRBV14|.|.|TRBJ1-1
TGTGCCAGCAGCCAAACTTTTCTTACAGTGAACACTGAAGCTTTCTTT
CASSQTFLTVNTEAFF
>TRBV7-9|.|.|TRBJ2-7
TGTGCCAGCAGAACTACAGGGTTCTACGAGCAGTACTTC
CASRTTGFYEQYF
>TRBV5-1|TRBD1|.|TRBJ2-7
TGCGCCAGCAGCAGAGGGACAGTACAGGGGCCAAGATCCTACGAGCAGTACTTC
CASSRGTVQGPRSYEQYF
>TRBV27|.|.|TRBJ2-1
TGTGCCAGCGCAAAGTTAGTACCCTACAATGAGCAGTTCTTC
CASAKLVPYNEQFF
>TRBV7-6|.|.|TRBJ2-3
TGTGCCAGCAGCTTAGGCGGGGTTTCGTTTCCAGATACGCAGTATTTT
CASSLGGVSFPDTQYF
>TRBV4-3|.|once|TRBJ1-2
TGCGCCAGCAGCCCAGGACTACAGAACTATGGCTACACCTTC
CASSPGLQNYGYTF
>TRBV4-1|.|.|TRBJ1-5
TGCGCCAGCAGCCAAGACCCCCTCCGGCGAGCCCTTAGCAATCAGCCCCAGCATTTT
CASSQDPLRRALSNQPQHF
>TRBV9|TRBD1|.|TRBJ2-7
TGTGCCAGCAGCGTAGACAGGGGCCACGAGCAGTACTTC
CASSVDRGHEQYF
>TRBV18|TRBD1|.|TRBJ1-5
TGTGCCAGCTCACCACGGGACAGGGATAGCAATCAGCCCCAGCATTTT
CASSPRDRDSNQPQHF
>TRBV7-9|.|.|TRBJ1-5
TGTGCCAGCAGCGCCCCAGGGGTCGGCAATCAGCCCCAGCATTTT
CASSAPGVGNQPQHF
>TRBV27|TRBD1|.|TRBJ1-1
TGTGCCAGCAGTTTATCGGGACAGGGAGTGAACACTGAAGCTTTCTTT
CASSLSGQGVNTEAFF
>TRBV7-8|.|.|TRBJ2-7
TGTGCCAGCAGCTTAGTAACAGGGTGGCGGTACGAGCAGTACTTC
CASSLVTGWRYEQYF
>TRBV18|.|once|TRBJ2-7
TGTGCCAGCTCCCGGGAGCGGAACGAGCAGTACTTC
CASSRERNEQYF
>TRBV29-1|.|once|TRBJ2-7
TGCAGCGTTGTAGCCTACGAGCAGTACTTC
CSVVAYEQYF
>TRBV7-7|.|once|TRBJ1-2
TGTGCCAGCAGCGGGGGTCTCGTCCTCTATGGCTACACCTTC
CASSGGLVLYGYTF
>TRBV27|.|.|TRBJ2-1
TGTGCCAGCAGTTTATCGCATGAGGGTTACAATGAGCAGTTCTTC
CASSLSHEGYNEQFF
>TRBV7-8|TRBD1|.|TRBJ2-7
TGTGCCAGCAGCTTACCGCAGGGGGCTGACGAGCAGTACTTC
CASSLPQGADEQYF
>TRBV19|TRBD1|once|TRBJ1-1
TGTGCCAGTAGTATATGGGACAGTTCGAACACTGAAGCTTTCTTT
CASSIWDSSNTEAFF